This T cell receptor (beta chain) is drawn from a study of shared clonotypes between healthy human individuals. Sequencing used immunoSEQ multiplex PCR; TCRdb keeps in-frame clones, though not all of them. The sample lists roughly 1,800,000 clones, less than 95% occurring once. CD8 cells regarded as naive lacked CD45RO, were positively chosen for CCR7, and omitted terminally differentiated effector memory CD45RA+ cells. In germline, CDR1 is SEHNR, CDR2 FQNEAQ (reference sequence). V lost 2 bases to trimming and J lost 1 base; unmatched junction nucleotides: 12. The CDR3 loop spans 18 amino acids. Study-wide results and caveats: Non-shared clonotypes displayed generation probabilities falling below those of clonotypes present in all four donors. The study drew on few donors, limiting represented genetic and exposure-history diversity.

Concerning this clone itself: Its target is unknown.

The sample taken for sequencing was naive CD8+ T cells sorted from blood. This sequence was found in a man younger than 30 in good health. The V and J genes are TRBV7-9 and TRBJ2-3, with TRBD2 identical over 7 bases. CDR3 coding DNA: TGTGCCAGCAGCTTACCACTGCGGACGGGAGGCGGCACAGATACGCAGTATTTT. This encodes CASSLPLRTGGGTDTQYF.